The clone carrying this T cell receptor (beta chain) was recorded many times. These data are taken from a study of low-dose radiotherapy and immunotherapy resistance in tumors. Study overall: It was 1 Gy per fraction every two weeks that Cohort 2 received, adding up to 13 Gy over 26 weeks.

Germline CDR1 and CDR2: MDHEN and SYDVKM. V lost 5 bases to trimming and J lost 2 bases, with 16 bases between them. The CDR3 is made up of 15 amino acids. As to time point: after trial treatment. Described treatment: LDRT plus nivolumab, ipilimumab, low-dose cyclophosphamide and aspirin (RACIN trial). Every donor was treated with nivolumab, ipilimumab, aspirin, low-dose cyclophosphamide and also low-dose radiotherapy. First-strand cDNA used TRAV- and TRBV-specific primers, covering alpha and beta chains. With a constant-region primer and a V-primer adapter, TCRs were subjected to around 20 PCR cycles of amplification. By in vitro transcription, the isolated mRNA was amplified. TCRdb reanalysed the reads using MiXCR and keeps one entry per CDR3 protein. The table records about 80,000 distinct CDR3 sequences, less than 20% of them present only once.

This rearrangement joins TRBV28 to TRBJ2-7, with D possibly being TRBD1 (5 bases). The clonotype comes from a male donor with prostate cancer. The sequencing used PBMCs, collected after low-dose radiotherapy plus immunotherapy. Here the CDR3 DNA reads TGTGCCAGCAGTCCAGTAGGGGAAAGACCCTACGAGCAGTACTTC. Translating it yields CASSPVGERPYEQYF.